This TCR beta chain was sequenced during a study of cytomegalovirus exposure and HLA in healthy donors. CDR3 length: 15 residues. Germline CDR1 LNHDA, CDR2 SQIVND (reference sequence). Unmatched junction bases numbered 7, after V lost 7 bases and J lost 4 bases. PCR was performed using 60 Vbeta and 13 Jbeta primers. TCRdb's copy holds only in-frame clones and misses some; the assay was immunoSEQ multiplex PCR. The sample holds about 180,000 clones; more than 60% are singletons and the top ten take roughly 3.5%. Source material: PBMCs. This TCR derives from a woman aged 60-75 years in good health and CMV-seropositive. The chain carries TRBV19 and TRBJ2-1, with 10 bases fitting TRBD2. CDR3 residues: CASTDYSGGYNEQFF. The CDR3 coding sequence is TGTGCCAGTACCGATTATAGCGGGGGGTACAATGAGCAGTTCTTC.